This TCR beta chain was recovered during a study of early T cells in non-severe SARS-CoV-2 infection. The sample holds many counts of this clonotype. Its antigen is as yet unknown. Findings of the study overall: Matching with VDJdb favored anti-spike CD8 responses (missing private and CD4 specificities).

This CDR3 is built from 14 residues. Germline loops: CDR1 LNHNV, CDR2 YYDKDF (reference sequence). V dropped 0 bases and J dropped 5 bases, with 9 bases sitting between them. TCRdb re-derived calls from the 5' RACE reads in MiXCR, one entry per CDR3 protein. Of tens of thousands of distinct CDR3 sequences listed, around 4.5% are singletons. What was sequenced was whole blood. The chain has TRBV15 and TRBJ2-3; no firm D call. The sequence was collected from an adult who was a healthcare worker with PCR-confirmed SARS-CoV-2 infection or an uninfected control (not recorded which). This chain's CDR3 is CATSRDQAGDTQYF. In DNA, the CDR3 is TGTGCCACCAGCAGAGATCAGGCCGGAGATACGCAGTATTTT.